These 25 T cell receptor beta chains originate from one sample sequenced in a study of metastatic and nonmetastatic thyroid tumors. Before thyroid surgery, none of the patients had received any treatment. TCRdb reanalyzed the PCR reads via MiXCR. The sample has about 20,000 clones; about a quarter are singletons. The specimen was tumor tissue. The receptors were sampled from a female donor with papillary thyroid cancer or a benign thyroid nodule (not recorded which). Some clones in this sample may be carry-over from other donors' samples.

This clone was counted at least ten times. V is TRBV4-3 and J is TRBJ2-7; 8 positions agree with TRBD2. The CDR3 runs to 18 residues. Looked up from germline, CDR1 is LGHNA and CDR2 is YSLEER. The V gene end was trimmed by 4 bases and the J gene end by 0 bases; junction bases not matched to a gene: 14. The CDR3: CASSLQTISGTSSYEQYF. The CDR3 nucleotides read TGCGCCAGCAGCCTTCAGACCATTTCCGGGACTAGCTCCTACGAGCAGTACTTC.

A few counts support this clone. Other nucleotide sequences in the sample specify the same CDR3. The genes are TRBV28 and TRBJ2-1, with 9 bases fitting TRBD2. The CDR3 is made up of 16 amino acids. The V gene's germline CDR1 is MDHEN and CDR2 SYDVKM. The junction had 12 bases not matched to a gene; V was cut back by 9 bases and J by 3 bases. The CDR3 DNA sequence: TGTGCCAGTCTCCCGGGACTAGCTGTGCTCTACAATGAGCAGTTCTTC. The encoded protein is CASLPGLAVLYNEQFF.

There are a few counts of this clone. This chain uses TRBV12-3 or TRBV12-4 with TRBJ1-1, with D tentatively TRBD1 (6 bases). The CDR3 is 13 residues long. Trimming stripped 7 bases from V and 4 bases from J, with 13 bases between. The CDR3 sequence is CASISRGLTEAFF. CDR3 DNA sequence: TGTGCCAGCATATCGCGGGGGCTCACTGAAGCTTTCTTT.

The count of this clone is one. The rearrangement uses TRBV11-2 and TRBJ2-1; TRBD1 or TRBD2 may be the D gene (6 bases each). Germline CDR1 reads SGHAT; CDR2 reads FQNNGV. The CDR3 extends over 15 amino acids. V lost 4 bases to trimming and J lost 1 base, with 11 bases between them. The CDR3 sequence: CASSSGAFSYNEQFF. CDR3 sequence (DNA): TGTGCCAGCAGCTCGGGGGCTTTTTCCTACAATGAGCAGTTCTTC.

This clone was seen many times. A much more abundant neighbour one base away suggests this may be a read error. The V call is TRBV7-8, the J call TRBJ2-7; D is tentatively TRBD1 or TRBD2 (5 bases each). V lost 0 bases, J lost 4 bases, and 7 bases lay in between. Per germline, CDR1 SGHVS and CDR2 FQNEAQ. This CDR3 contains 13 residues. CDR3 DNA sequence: TGTGCCAGCAGCTTAGCGGGACGTTACGAGCAGTACTTC. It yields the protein CASSLAGRYEQYF.

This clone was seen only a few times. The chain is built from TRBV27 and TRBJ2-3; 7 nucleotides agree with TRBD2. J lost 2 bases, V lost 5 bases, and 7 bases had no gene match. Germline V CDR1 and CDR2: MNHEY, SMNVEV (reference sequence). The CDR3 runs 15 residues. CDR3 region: CASSPLAGDTDTQYF. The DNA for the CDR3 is TGTGCCAGCAGTCCATTGGCGGGAGACACAGATACGCAGTATTTT.

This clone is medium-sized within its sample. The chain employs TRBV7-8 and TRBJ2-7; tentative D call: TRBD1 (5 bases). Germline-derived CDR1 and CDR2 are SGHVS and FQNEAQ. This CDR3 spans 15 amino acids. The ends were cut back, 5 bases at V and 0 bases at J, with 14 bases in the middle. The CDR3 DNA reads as TGTGCCAGCAGCCAGGGCGTGGGTCCCTCCTACGAGCAGTACTTC. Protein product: CASSQGVGPSYEQYF.

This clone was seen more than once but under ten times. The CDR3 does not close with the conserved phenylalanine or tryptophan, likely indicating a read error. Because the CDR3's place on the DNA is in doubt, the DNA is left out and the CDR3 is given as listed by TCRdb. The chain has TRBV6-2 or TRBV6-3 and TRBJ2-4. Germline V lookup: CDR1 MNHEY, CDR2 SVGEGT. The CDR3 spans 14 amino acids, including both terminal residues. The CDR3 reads CASSLREAKNIHYI.

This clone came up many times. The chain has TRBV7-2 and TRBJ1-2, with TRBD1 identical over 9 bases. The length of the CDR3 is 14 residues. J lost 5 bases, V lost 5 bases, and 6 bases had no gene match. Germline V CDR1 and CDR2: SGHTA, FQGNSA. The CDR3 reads CASSPGDRVYGYTF. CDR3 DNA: TGTGCCAGCAGCCCAGGGGACAGGGTATATGGCTACACCTTC.

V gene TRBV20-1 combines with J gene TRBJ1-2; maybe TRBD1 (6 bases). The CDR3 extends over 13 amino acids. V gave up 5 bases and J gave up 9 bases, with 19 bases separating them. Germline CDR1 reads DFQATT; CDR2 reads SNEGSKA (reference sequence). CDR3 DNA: TGCAGTGCTGCCCCTACAGGGCCCCGTAGCTACACCTTC. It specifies CSAAPTGPRSYTF.

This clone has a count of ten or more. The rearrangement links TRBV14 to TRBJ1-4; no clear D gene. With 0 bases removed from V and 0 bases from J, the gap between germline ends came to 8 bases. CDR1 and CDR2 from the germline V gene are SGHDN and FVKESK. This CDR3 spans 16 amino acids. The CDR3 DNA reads TGTGCCAGCAGCCAAGAGCCATTTTCAACTAATGAAAAACTGTTTTTT. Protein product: CASSQEPFSTNEKLFF.

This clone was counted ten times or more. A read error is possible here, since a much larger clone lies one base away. DNA for the CDR3: TGTGCCAGCAGTCCCCGGCGGGGTGGCTACACCTTC. This translates into CASSPRRGGYTF. This chain links TRBV27 with TRBJ1-2; no firm D call. The CDR3 covers 12 residues. Trimming removed 5 bases at V and 7 bases at J, with 11 bases between. In germline, CDR1 is MNHEY, CDR2 SMNVEV (reference sequence).

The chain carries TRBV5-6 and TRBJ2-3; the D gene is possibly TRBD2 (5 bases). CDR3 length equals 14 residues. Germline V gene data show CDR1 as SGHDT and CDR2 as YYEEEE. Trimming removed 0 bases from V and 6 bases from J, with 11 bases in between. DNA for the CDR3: TGTGCCAGCAGCTTGGAGCCCGGCGGGGATACGCAGTATTTT. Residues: CASSLEPGGDTQYF.

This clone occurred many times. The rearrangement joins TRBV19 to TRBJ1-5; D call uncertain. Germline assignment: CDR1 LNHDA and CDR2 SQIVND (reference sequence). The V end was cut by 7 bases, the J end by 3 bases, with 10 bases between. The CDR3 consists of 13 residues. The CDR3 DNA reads TGTGCCAGTATGGGCGGGTACAATCAGCCCCAGCATTTT. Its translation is CASMGGYNQPQHF. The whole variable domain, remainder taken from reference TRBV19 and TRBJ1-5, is DGGITQSPKYLFRKEGQNVTLSCEQNLNHDAMYWYRQDPGQGLRLIYYSQIVNDFQKGDIAEGYSVSREKKESFPLTVTSAQKNPTAFYLCASMGGYNQPQHFGDGTRLSIL.

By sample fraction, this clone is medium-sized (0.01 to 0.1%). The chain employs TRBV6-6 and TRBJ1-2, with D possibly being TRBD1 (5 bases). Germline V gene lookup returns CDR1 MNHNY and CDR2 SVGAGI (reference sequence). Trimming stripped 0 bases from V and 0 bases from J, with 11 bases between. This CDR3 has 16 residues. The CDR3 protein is CASSYSGDLANYGYTF. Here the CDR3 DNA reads TGTGCCAGCAGTTACTCGGGGGACCTCGCTAACTATGGCTACACCTTC.

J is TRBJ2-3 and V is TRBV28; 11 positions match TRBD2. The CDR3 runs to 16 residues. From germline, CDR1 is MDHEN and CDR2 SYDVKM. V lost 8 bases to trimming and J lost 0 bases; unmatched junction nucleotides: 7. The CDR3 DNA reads TGTGCCAGCGGGGGGACTAGCGGCTCTAGCACAGATACGCAGTATTTT. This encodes CASGGTSGSSTDTQYF.

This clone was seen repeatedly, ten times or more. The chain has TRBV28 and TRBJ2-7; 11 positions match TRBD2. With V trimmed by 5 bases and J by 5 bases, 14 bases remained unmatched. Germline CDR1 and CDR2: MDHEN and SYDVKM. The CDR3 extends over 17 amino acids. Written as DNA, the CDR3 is TGTGCCAGCAGTACCAAACTAGCGGGAGTGTTACGGAACGAGCAGTACTTC. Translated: CASSTKLAGVLRNEQYF.

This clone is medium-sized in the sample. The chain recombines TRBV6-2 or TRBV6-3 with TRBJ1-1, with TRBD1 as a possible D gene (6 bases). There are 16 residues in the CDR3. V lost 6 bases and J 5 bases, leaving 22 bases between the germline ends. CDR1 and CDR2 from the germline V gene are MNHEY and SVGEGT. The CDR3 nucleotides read TGTGCCAGCAGCTCCTGGGGGGGCAGGGTGAGAACTGAAGCTTTCTTT. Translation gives CASSSWGGRVRTEAFF.

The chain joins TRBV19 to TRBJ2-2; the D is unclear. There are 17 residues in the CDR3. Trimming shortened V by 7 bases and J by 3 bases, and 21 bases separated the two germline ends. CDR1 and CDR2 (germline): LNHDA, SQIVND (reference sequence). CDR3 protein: CASIPRPSGVYTGELFF. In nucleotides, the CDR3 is TGTGCCAGTATCCCAAGGCCATCTGGAGTTTACACCGGGGAGCTGTTTTTT.

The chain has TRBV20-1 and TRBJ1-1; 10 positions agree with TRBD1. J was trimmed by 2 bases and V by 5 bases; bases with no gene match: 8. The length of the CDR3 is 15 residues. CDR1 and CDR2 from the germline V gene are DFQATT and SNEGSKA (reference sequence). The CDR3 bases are TGCAGTGCTTACGCCAGGACAGGGGGAAACACTGAAGCTTTCTTT. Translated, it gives CSAYARTGGNTEAFF.

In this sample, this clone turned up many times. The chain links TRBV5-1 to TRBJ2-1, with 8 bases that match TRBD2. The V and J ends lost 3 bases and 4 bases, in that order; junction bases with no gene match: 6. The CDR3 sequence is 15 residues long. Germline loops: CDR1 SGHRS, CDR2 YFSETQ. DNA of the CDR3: TGCGCCAGCAGCTGGCCAGCGGGAGAATACAATGAGCAGTTCTTC. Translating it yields CASSWPAGEYNEQFF.

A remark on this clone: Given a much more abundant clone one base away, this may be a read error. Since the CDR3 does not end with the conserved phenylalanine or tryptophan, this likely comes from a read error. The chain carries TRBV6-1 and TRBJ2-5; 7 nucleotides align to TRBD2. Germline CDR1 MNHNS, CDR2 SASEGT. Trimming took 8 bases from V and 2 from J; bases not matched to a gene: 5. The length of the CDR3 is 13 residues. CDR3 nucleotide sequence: TGTGCCAGCGTGGGGGGGAGGCAAGAGACCCAGTACCTC. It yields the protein CASVGGRQETQYL.

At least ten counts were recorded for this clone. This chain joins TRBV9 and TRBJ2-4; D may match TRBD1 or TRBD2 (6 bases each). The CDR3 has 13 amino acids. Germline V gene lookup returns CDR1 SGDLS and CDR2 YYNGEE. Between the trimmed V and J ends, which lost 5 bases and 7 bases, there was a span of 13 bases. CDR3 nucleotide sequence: TGTGCCAGCAGTAGGGGGGCAGGGAACATTCAGTACTTC. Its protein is CASSRGAGNIQYF. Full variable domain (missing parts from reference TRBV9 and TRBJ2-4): DSGVTQTPKHLITATGQRVTLRCSPRSGDLSVYWYQQSLDQGLQFLIQYYNGEERAKGNILERFSAQQFPDLHSELNLSSLELGDSALYFCASSRGAGNIQYFGAGTRLSVL.

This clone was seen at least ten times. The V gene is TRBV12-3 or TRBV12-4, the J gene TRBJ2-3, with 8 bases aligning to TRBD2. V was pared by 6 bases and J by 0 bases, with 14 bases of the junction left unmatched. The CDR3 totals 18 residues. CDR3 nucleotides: TGTGCCAGCAGCCCCCCTCTCAGACTAGCGACTAGCACAGATACGCAGTATTTT. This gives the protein CASSPPLRLATSTDTQYF.

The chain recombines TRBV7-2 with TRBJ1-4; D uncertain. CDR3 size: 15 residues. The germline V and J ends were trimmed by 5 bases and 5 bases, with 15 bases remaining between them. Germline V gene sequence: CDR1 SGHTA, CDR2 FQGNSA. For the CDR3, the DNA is TGTGCCAGCAGCACGGAGGCCACCACCAATGAAAAACTGTTTTTT. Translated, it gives CASSTEATTNEKLFF.